This TCR beta chain was identified in a study of HIV-infected patients and healthy controls. TCRdb passed the 5' RACE reads through MiXCR, listing each CDR3 protein once. Of almost 65,000 distinct CDR3 sequences detected, about 19% appear once; the ten largest clones hold about 1.5%. Germline loops: CDR1 MNHEY, CDR2 SVGEGT. Trimming removed 6 bases from V and 4 bases from J; junction bases left unmatched: 6. The CDR3 runs 14 residues. This clonotype was seen a handful of times. This TCR came from a human donor in good health. What was sequenced was CD4+ T cells from blood. The V gene is TRBV6-2 or TRBV6-3, the J gene TRBJ1-1, with 9 bases lining up with TRBD1. CDR3 amino acids: CASRQPGQGTEAFF. As DNA, the CDR3 is TGTGCCAGCAGACAACCGGGACAGGGCACTGAAGCTTTCTTT.